This T cell receptor (beta chain) was found in a study of cytomegalovirus exposure and HLA in healthy donors (dated by TCRdb to 2016 to 2017). At the level of the whole study: In an earlier analysis of roughly 590 of the donors, approximately 300 Gb of sequence data and approximately 100 million unique TCR beta sequences from about 190 million T cells were reported. Among about 410 genotyped donors of the cohort, an average of about 240,000 unique TCR beta nucleotide sequences was sequenced per donor, of which about 19% were non-productive. In a later analysis, previously published TCR beta repertoires from 600 to 850 donors were re-analyzed and high-resolution HLA genotyping was added so that TCR occurrence patterns could be studied. In an earlier analysis of roughly 540 of the donors, high-throughput TCR beta sequencing was used to judge whether each TCR beta V gene segment behaved as functional or pseudogenic. HLA typing covered class I and class II loci at four-digit resolution. Along with the roughly 710-subject first cohort, a separate validation cohort of some 130 different subjects was used. To predict cytomegalovirus infection status, the study combined high-throughput TCR immunosequencing, statistical association of individual TCRs with disease status, and machine learning. Rather than drawing on any new phenotypic data, the later analysis identified candidate immune exposures from TCR beta sequences and the way those sequences occurred across donors. The number of typed donors differed by locus: roughly 620-630 for A, B, C, DRB1 and DQB1; approximately 520 for DQA1; approximately 610 for DPA1; and around 490 for DPB1. Among the roughly 400 genotyped donors, 75% to 90% belonged to the genetic ancestry cluster associated with self-reported Caucasian donors. A later genetic analysis used genome-wide SNP genotypes for 398 of the 666 donors, treating that subset as a discovery cohort. An early release that covered 500 to 800 HLA-typed donors contained about 300 gigabases of sequencing data and 75 million to 100 million unique TCR sequences. The T cell repertoires of several hundred subjects were profiled by immunosequencing and related to cytomegalovirus serostatus. Four to six DR-DQ haplotypes were handled as single units for association and clustering, since linkage in the cohort was strong. Every discovery cohort repertoire had been produced on one sequencing platform. Alongside the repertoire data, information on donor age, sex, ethnicity and CMV serostatus was compiled. The study aimed to test whether signatures of past pathogen exposure could be identified by cataloging public T cell receptors. General study outcomes and caveats: In an earlier analysis of around 600 of the donors, most TCR beta V segments appeared in productive rearrangements about 87% or about 30% of the time, broadly matching IMGT annotations. According to the authors, the approach could potentially be generalized to other disease states and immunological phenotypes. Compared with the approximately 720-donor mean, donors in an Asian-associated ancestry cluster had fewer N-insertions in productive TCRs, according to a later genetic analysis. The study listed around 160 TCR beta chains as associated with cytomegalovirus. A group of highly shared sequence variants was considered likely to be a technical artifact of the sequencing pipeline. Some IMGT-functional V segments, including TRBV6-2 and TRBV6-3, could not be told apart with the 87-base-pair reads, so those segments were excluded. Specific HLA alleles were associated with about 17,000 TCR beta sequences at a false discovery rate of 0.05 in a later analysis. Most TCR sequences were observed very rarely across donors, whereas some public TCRs were present in many individuals. According to a later analysis, TCR association rates differed among HLA loci, with DRB1 alleles showing the most associated TCRs and HLA-C alleles showing the fewest. Sequencing depth was assumed to be roughly uniform across donors in the presence/absence analyses, though that assumption may not hold. In a later analysis, HLA-associated TCR beta chains were found to be more clonally expanded and to have lower generation probabilities than equally common non-associated chains. Linkage disequilibrium might explain the correlated functional status among segregating V segments, but an unknown experimental factor could not be excluded. This cohort had only TCR beta chains sequenced, and the lack of alpha or paired-chain data limited which features could be detected. When HLA alleles, especially DR and DQ, strongly co-occurred, TCR associations were difficult to assign to individual alleles. Because counts were too low, more than 15 rarely observed V segments, including chromosome 9 orphons, were left out of the earlier analysis of roughly 600 of the donors. Immune exposure information for the cohort was limited to CMV serostatus. The classifier was reported to diagnose cytomegalovirus status with high specificity and sensitivity in both the original and validation cohorts. A few of the identified cytomegalovirus-associated TCR beta chains were confirmed in vitro to be specific for cytomegalovirus antigens. A further reported finding was that TCR beta sequences accurately predicted the HLA-A and HLA-B alleles for most subjects in the first cohort. Because some donors lacked HLA typing at each locus, the association tests relied only on the typed subset. An association between a missense DCLRE1C variant and V-gene and J-gene trimming of TCR beta chains was found in a later genetic analysis and replicated in an independent cohort. A later analysis found that most CMV-associated TCR beta chains appeared HLA-restricted, with HLA associations seemingly driven largely by CMV exposure. A later analysis reported that several top co-occurrence clusters appeared linked to parvovirus B19, influenza, CMV and Epstein-Barr virus.

In total, 600 or so healthy bone marrow donors made up the cohort. Cohort members were all nominally healthy when sampled, although unrecorded immune exposures were likely present. The donor was CMV seropositive and was included in the group of approximately 310 seropositive cohort members. Each donor provided a peripheral blood sample, and peripheral blood mononuclear cells were used for TCR beta sequencing. Genomic DNA extraction from the blood cell samples was performed with the Qiagen DNeasy Blood Extraction Kit. The library was produced with the immunoSEQ multiplex PCR assay. For the multiplex PCR, a mixture combining 60 forward primers for TCR Vbeta segments and 13 reverse primers for TCR Jbeta segments was used. The CDR3 region of rearranged TCR beta genes was amplified from genomic DNA with a multiplex PCR assay. The amplified TCR beta libraries were sequenced on the Illumina HiSeq System as 87-base-pair reads. Regarding the original processing steps: A later analysis counted some 80 million unique TCR beta chains across the 600 to 850 repertoires, and some 12 million of these chains were shared by at least two donors. Raw reads were error-corrected and collapsed into unique sequences with a nearest-neighbor algorithm that merged closely related sequences to remove PCR and sequencing errors. CDR3 sequences were aligned to IMGT reference sequences to assign V, D and J gene segments. Each retained sequence needed at least a six-nucleotide match to both a V gene segment and a J gene segment. A rearrangement counted as productive if the CDR3 had no stop codons and remained in frame with V and J, and every other rearrangement counted as non-productive. Following IMGT convention, CDR3 was defined as the stretch from the second conserved V-encoded cysteine up to the conserved J-encoded phenylalanine. In an earlier analysis of around 540 of the donors, sequences lacking an unambiguous match to a single V gene segment were excluded. An earlier analysis of about 590 of the donors classified V segments as functional when productive rearrangements were above 56.7% and as segregating when the standard deviation between donors was above 5%. A statistical classification framework was built for diagnosing cytomegalovirus status from the catalog of TCR beta chain sequences. In a later analysis, V and J genes were assigned by comparing TCR nucleotide sequences against IMGT/GENE-DB human TR gene sequences. The TCRdist pipeline was used in a later analysis to assign CDR3 sequences and most-parsimonious VDJ recombination scenarios. In a later analysis, each TCR beta chain was defined by its CDR3 amino acid sequence together with its V-gene family, and reads without a unique V-gene family were excluded. In a later analysis, 500 to 650 highly shared, low-generation-probability nucleotide sequences were removed to address suspected cross-contamination and a sequencing artifact. For each public chain, a later analysis derived a clonal expansion index from normalized ranks of inferred template counts within each repertoire. A later analysis computed generation probabilities with a VDJ recombination model fitted to out-of-frame rearrangements, and checked the results against IGoR. In a later analysis, TCR-TCR, TCR-HLA and TCR-CMV co-occurrence was scored with hypergeometric tests, and a repertoire-size bias correction was applied to TCR pairs. To estimate false discovery rates, a later analysis permuted the HLA or CMV assignments 20 times. In a later analysis, co-occurring TCRs were grouped using DBSCAN, with TCRdist sequence similarity added in when clustering inside HLA-allele-positive subsets. Co-occurrence clustering excluded repertoires with fewer than 30,000 or more than 120,000 public chains, plus five with anomalous nucleotide sharing. This immuneACCESS table, as held by TCRdb, lists in-frame sequences with V and J called but not all clones. Of the missing ones, under half trace to an unresolved V gene in checked studies; the others have no known cause. The V and J calls and clone size come from that table; D and trimming were worked out from the DNA. Counted in this sample were 120,000 or so clones; 80% of them appeared once. The biggest ten clones account for approximately 10% of the sample.

V and J are truncated by 4 bases and 0 bases respectively, leaving an intervening sequence of 12 bases. CDR1 SGHDT and CDR2 YYEEEE were looked up in the germline V gene. The CDR3, cysteine through phenylalanine, is 15 amino acids long. Kept here is only the CDR3 DNA, which spans 45 bases and is read in frame from base 1. This clone was observed a single time. Its binding antigen is unknown. No qualities accompany the bases; no much larger clone lies one base away. The rearrangement joined TRBV5-6 to TRBJ2-3; tentative D gene TRBD2, with 5 bases matching. This receptor was identified in a man in his thirties or forties in good health and CMV-seropositive. The source material was PBMCs. The CDR3 protein: CASSLRGASTDTQYF. The DNA is TGTGCCAGCAGCCTCCGGGGAGCAAGCACAGATACGCAGTATTTT.